Below, 9 T cell receptor beta chains from the same sample are listed, as sequenced in a study of T-cell reconstitution after alpha-beta-depleted transplantation in children. Unique molecular identifiers were incorporated when the TCRbeta library was constructed. TCRdb used MiXCR to reprocess the PCR reads, holding one entry per CDR3 protein. Among 90,000 to 130,000 distinct CDR3 sequences listed, approximately 6.4% were seen once. The source material was PBMCs, mostly from graft donor cells, sampled 360 days after TCRalphabeta/CD19-depleted stem cell transplant. The receptor source for this set is a male patient aged 2 to 9 who had a stem cell transplant for acute lymphoblastic leukemia, so the T cells may come from the graft donor.

Many counts were recorded for this clonotype. The gene calls are TRBV9 and TRBJ2-3; D possibly uses TRBD1 or TRBD2 (6 bases each). Germline V gene sequence: CDR1 SGDLS, CDR2 YYNGEE. This CDR3 contains 12 residues. V was cut by 4 bases and J by 10 bases, with 13 bases left in between. Here the CDR3 reads CASSPHREAQYF. The CDR3 region has the DNA TGTGCCAGCAGCCCACACAGGGAGGCGCAGTATTTT.

This clonotype was seen ten or more times. V is TRBV7-9 and J is TRBJ2-7, with 14 bases lining up with TRBD2. The CDR3 spans 15 residues. CDR1 is SEHNR, CDR2 FQNEAQ, per germline (reference sequence). Trimming removed 5 bases from V and 6 bases from J; junction bases left unmatched: 6. The CDR3 region is CASSVGLAGVIEQYF. The CDR3 DNA sequence: TGTGCCAGCAGCGTGGGACTAGCGGGAGTCATCGAGCAGTACTTC.

At least ten counts were recorded for this clonotype. The chain recombines TRBV9 with TRBJ2-5; TRBD2 agrees at 7 bases. The germline V gene has CDR1 SGDLS and CDR2 YYNGEE. The CDR3 has 15 residues. V shed 2 bases, J shed 1 base, and the junction held 5 bases outside the gene matches. This CDR3 reads CASSVPGTTQETQYF. CDR3 coding DNA: TGTGCCAGCAGCGTTCCCGGGACTACCCAAGAGACCCAGTACTTC.

This clonotype was seen repeatedly, ten times or more. This chain connects TRBV4-2 to TRBJ2-2; D is undetermined. Germline CDR1 reads LGHNA; CDR2 reads YNFKEQ. V was shortened by 1 base and J by 1 base, with 10 bases between the two germline ends. The length of the CDR3 is 16 residues. For the CDR3, the DNA is TGTGCCAGCAGCCAAGCGTTAAATTGGAACACCGGGGAGCTGTTTTTT. It specifies CASSQALNWNTGELFF.

This clonotype was recorded many times. The V and J genes are TRBV10-3 and TRBJ2-7; 8 bases fit TRBD2. V trimming: 6 bases; J trimming: 5 bases; junction bases outside the gene matches: 3. CDR1 and CDR2 from the germline V gene are ENHRY and SYGVKD. The length of the CDR3 is 12 residues. CDR3 residues: CAIRSGSNEQYF. CDR3 nucleotides: TGTGCCATCAGGAGCGGGAGTAACGAGCAGTACTTC.

This clonotype showed up just a few times. The rearrangement links TRBV27 to TRBJ1-2; TRBD1 might be the D (5 bases). CDR3 length: 12 amino acids. V lost 5 bases and J lost 5, with 9 bases in between. Germline V CDR1 and CDR2: MNHEY, SMNVEV (reference sequence). This chain's CDR3 is CASSRDRYGYTF. The CDR3 DNA reads TGTGCCAGCAGTCGGGACCGATATGGCTACACCTTC.

The chain couples TRBV6-1 to TRBJ1-4, with D maybe TRBD1 (6 bases). Germline-derived CDR1 and CDR2 are MNHNS and SASEGT. The CDR3 contains 16 residues. V gave up 7 bases and J gave up 4 bases, with 19 bases separating them. The CDR3 protein is CASTPRTATLNEKLFF. CDR3 coding DNA: TGTGCCAGCACCCCCCGGACAGCTACCCTTAATGAAAAACTGTTTTTT.

This clonotype was recorded many times. V and J are TRBV6-5 and TRBJ2-1; D call uncertain. Germline V gene lookup returns CDR1 MNHEY and CDR2 SVGAGI. Between the trimmed V and J ends, which lost 0 bases and 4 bases, there was a span of 7 bases. This CDR3 has 14 residues. The CDR3 nucleotides are TGTGCCAGCAGTTACTCGGCAGGATACAATGAGCAGTTCTTC. Translating it yields CASSYSAGYNEQFF.

This chain joins TRBV2 and TRBJ2-7, with D tentatively TRBD1 (5 bases). CDR3 size: 12 residues. The germline gives CDR1 SNHLY, CDR2 FYNNEI. The germline V and J ends were trimmed by 8 bases and 1 base, with 9 bases remaining between them. DNA of the CDR3: TGTGCCAGCTGCCAGGGTTCCTACGAGCAGTACTTC. It is translated as CASCQGSYEQYF. Together with reference TRBV2 and TRBJ2-7, the CDR3 gives the full variable domain: EPEVTQTPSHQVTQMGQEVILRCVPISNHLYFYWYRQILGQKVEFLVSFYNNEISEKSEIFDDQFSVERPDGSNFTLKIRSTKLEDSAMYFCASCQGSYEQYFGPGTRLTVT.